This T cell receptor beta chain was profiled in a study of blood T cell repertoires in COVID-19 (dated by TCRdb to the early 2020s). Study-level background: Samples covering the acute and convalescent phases of COVID-19 were provided by collaborators in the United States, Italy and Spain. The material from the prospective study consisted of cDNA or gDNA derived from T cells, B-cell-depleted T cells, or PBMCs. The dataset comprised deeply sampled blood TCRbeta repertoires from subjects exposed to, actively infected with, or recovered from COVID-19. The repertoires were released in a freely available public database intended as a resource for research on the immune response to SARS-CoV-2. The samples were drawn from the first 160 participants of the ongoing ImmuneRACE study and from 1,254 subjects provided by 6 global collaborators. Sample metadata almost always included a de-identified subject ID, COVID-19 status, age in years and sex. Where HLA class I and class II types were available, the types were taken from metadata supplied by the sample provider, not from assay-based typing.

Details on this clone: Its cognate antigen has yet to be identified. Base quality data are lacking; no much larger clone is found one base away.

TCRbeta CDR3 regions were amplified from genomic DNA using the immunoSEQ Assay, a bias-controlled multiplex PCR. The authors' pipeline ran thus. Within the assay, amplification of reference gene primers was used to estimate how many nucleated cells each sample contained. To quantify the absolute abundance of each unique TCRbeta CDR3 rearrangement, sequence reads were collapsed and filtered. For each sample, productive Simpson clonality was calculated as the square root of Simpson's diversity index across productive rearrangements. Here the immuneACCESS table is served through TCRdb, limited to in-frame sequences with V and J called. Missing clones are a known gap in these copies; in checked studies unresolved V genes cover under half, and the rest lacks a known reason. That table is the source of V, J and clone size, and D and trimming were worked out from the DNA. This sample is represented by tens of thousands of clones; approximately 85% of them were singletons. The top ten hold approximately 4.8% of the sample.

Trimming takes 3 bases from V and 1 base from J, and the germline ends sit 13 bases apart. Sequences KGHSH (CDR1) and LQKENI (CDR2) are obtained from the germline V gene. Its CDR3 holds 17 amino acids, cysteine through phenylalanine. Solely the CDR3 DNA is kept, with 51 bases framed from the first base. Whole blood was collected in K2EDTA tubes by collaborating institutions according to the institutions' own protocols. Collaborator samples were shipped for TCRbeta analysis as frozen whole blood, isolated PBMCs, or DNA extracted from either sample type. Paper-wide results and their limitations: The amount of clinical and demographic metadata varied by source and participant and was provided uncurated.

The rearrangement combines TRBV18 with TRBJ1-6, and possibly TRBD1, on 5 matching bases. The sequenced sample consisted of peripheral blood. The TCR was taken from a human donor in a cohort sampled during active COVID-19. The CDR3 loop reads CASSPQGTVSYNSPLHF. The DNA sequence follows: TGTGCCAGCTCACCCCAGGGTACAGTATCCTATAATTCACCCCTCCACTTT.